The 4 T cell receptor beta chains below come from one sample, sequenced in a study of technical replicates of blood from a few donors. TCRdb's copy holds only in-frame clones and misses some; the assay was immunoSEQ multiplex PCR. The repertoire holds more than 65,000 clones, with roughly 89% as singletons. Input material: T cells isolated from PBMCs. The source of these receptors is a human donor in good health.

V and J are TRBV6-1 and TRBJ1-1, with 9 bases identical to TRBD1. The germline CDR1 and CDR2 sequences are MNHNS and SASEGT. Unmatched junction bases numbered 6, after V lost 1 base and J lost 0 bases. There are 17 residues in the CDR3. The CDR3 sequence is CASSEDMGDRVNTEAFF. CDR3 coding DNA: TGTGCCAGCAGTGAAGACATGGGGGACAGGGTGAACACTGAAGCTTTCTTT.

The CDR3 protein is CASKIGTGGGKLFF. In nucleotides, the CDR3 is TGTGCCAGCAAGATAGGGACAGGGGGGGGAAAACTGTTTTTT. The chain couples TRBV6-5 to TRBJ1-4; TRBD1 aligns across 11 bases. Germline loops: CDR1 MNHEY, CDR2 SVGAGI. Unmatched junction bases numbered 8, after V lost 7 bases and J lost 10 bases. The CDR3 consists of 14 residues.

The chain carries TRBV11-2 and TRBJ1-5; 10 bases match TRBD1. The germline CDR1 and CDR2 sequences are SGHAT and FQNNGV. J was trimmed by 2 bases and V by 5 bases; bases with no gene match: 3. This CDR3 is 15 amino acids long. The CDR3 loop reads CASSPGTGGNQPQHF. The CDR3 nucleotides are TGTGCCAGCAGCCCCGGGACAGGGGGCAATCAGCCCCAGCATTTT.

The genes are TRBV4-2 and TRBJ2-3; TRBD1 is a possible D gene (6 bases). V was clipped by 1 base and J by 4 bases, with 9 bases between them. The CDR3 consists of 14 residues. Per the germline V gene, CDR1 is LGHNA and CDR2 is YNFKEQ. The CDR3 coding sequence is TGTGCCAGCAGCCAAGCATCAGGGGCAGATACGCAGTATTTT. It yields the protein CASSQASGADTQYF.